This entry lists 6 T cell receptor beta chains sequenced from one sample in a study of T-cell reconstitution after alpha-beta-depleted transplantation in children. As it was prepared, the TCRbeta library received unique molecular identifiers. MiXCR was run by TCRdb on the PCR reads, yielding one entry per CDR3 protein. The sample carries roughly 110,000 distinct CDR3 sequences, 10% recorded once. The sequencing used PBMCs, collected before TCRalphabeta/CD19-depleted stem cell transplant. The receptors stem from a boy younger than 10 with acute lymphoblastic leukemia, due to receive a stem cell transplant.

The table lists this clonotype with many counts. The J gene is TRBJ2-1, the V gene TRBV5-6; 7 bases are a match to TRBD2. The CDR3 runs 14 residues. V shed 4 bases, J shed 5 bases, and the junction held 6 bases outside the gene matches. The germline V gene encodes CDR1 SGHDT and CDR2 YYEEEE. The CDR3 coding sequence is TGTGCCAGCAGCACAGCGGGACCTAACAATGAGCAGTTCTTC. Translation: CASSTAGPNNEQFF.

V gene TRBV7-6 combines with J gene TRBJ1-1, with D hard to call. Germline V gene sequence: CDR1 SGHVS, CDR2 FNYEAQ. CDR3 length equals 10 residues. The V gene lost 9 bases and the J gene lost 3 bases, with 5 bases spanning the gap. The CDR3 loop is CARSYTEAFF. The CDR3 DNA is TGTGCCAGGTCATACACTGAAGCTTTCTTT.

This clonotype was detected many times. CDR3 residues: CAIRPSGGSYEQYF. The CDR3 DNA is TGTGCCATCAGGCCTAGCGGGGGCTCCTACGAGCAGTACTTC. This rearrangement joins TRBV10-3 to TRBJ2-7; TRBD2 aligns across 10 bases. The CDR3 has 14 residues. V trimming: 6 bases; J trimming: 0 bases; junction bases outside the gene matches: 2. The germline CDR1 and CDR2 sequences are ENHRY and SYGVKD.

V usage is TRBV5-1 and J usage is TRBJ2-3, with unresolved D. V was pared by 2 bases and J by 4 bases, with 14 bases between. In germline, CDR1 is SGHRS, CDR2 YFSETQ. The CDR3 is 15 amino acids. In DNA form, the CDR3 reads TGCGCCAGCAGCTTTGGGCAGGCAACGTCAGATACGCAGTATTTT. Translation gives CASSFGQATSDTQYF.

This clonotype was seen repeatedly, ten times or more. The chain has TRBV20-1 and TRBJ2-7; TRBD1 or TRBD2 may be the D gene (5 bases each). The CDR3 extends over 12 amino acids. Germline V CDR1 and CDR2: DFQATT, SNEGSKA (reference sequence). The V gene lost 2 bases and the J gene lost 7 bases, with 12 bases spanning the gap. CDR3: CSARLIGAEQYF. CDR3 DNA: TGCAGTGCTAGACTCATCGGGGCGGAGCAGTACTTC.

This clonotype was recorded at least ten times. The chain couples TRBV6-5 to TRBJ2-7; tentatively, D is TRBD2 (6 bases). The V gene's germline CDR1 is MNHEY and CDR2 SVGAGI. The CDR3 has 13 residues. Trimming stripped 4 bases from V and 0 bases from J, with 7 bases between. The CDR3 loop is CASSWEASYEQYF. CDR3 coding DNA: TGTGCCAGCAGTTGGGAGGCCTCCTACGAGCAGTACTTC.